This T cell receptor beta chain was obtained from a study of blood T cell repertoires in COVID-19. Looking at the study overall: Material from acute and convalescent COVID-19 was sourced from the United States, Italy and Spain. Sample material is recorded as cDNA or gDNA derived from T cells, B-cell-depleted T cells, or PBMCs.

Source study methods: By means of reference gene primer amplification, nucleated cell counts were estimated. TCRdb keeps only in-frame clones here, not all; method: immunoSEQ multiplex PCR. The V and J calls and clone size were taken over from that table, and D and trimming were inferred from the DNA. Of about half a million clones in the sample, over 75% were seen once. Germline CDR1 reads SGHVS; CDR2 reads FNYEAQ. V was pared by 5 bases and J by 1 base, with 11 bases between. CDR3 length: 15 amino acids. The table lists this clone with a count of one. This chain links TRBV7-6 with TRBJ2-2; the D is unclear. Sequenced input: peripheral blood. This clonotype was sampled from a human donor in a cohort sampled during active COVID-19. DNA for the CDR3: TGTGCCAGCAGCGCCGGTGTCGGGAACACCGGGGAGCTGTTTTTT. Translation: CASSAGVGNTGELFF.